The TCR beta chain described here comes from a study of draining lymph node invasion in breast cancer (dated by TCRdb to 2020 to 2022). Looking at the study overall: Nodal metastasis was diagnosed by histology and cytokeratin immunohistochemistry and confirmed by EpCAM/CD45 flow cytometry. In a separate targeted assay, bulk TCR-beta CDR3 sequencing compared sorted memory regulatory T cells and memory conventional CD4 T cells across breast cancer tissues. Each patient contributed matched non-invaded and tumor-invaded tumor-draining lymph nodes plus the primary tumor, profiled for both Treg and Tconv subsets. In the separate targeted TCR sequencing, lymph nodes from 5 or 6 patients were covered, and primary tumors were sequenced for three of those patients.

This clonotype is large (0.1 to 1%). Its antigen target is currently unknown. No much larger clone exists at a distance of one base, and base qualities are not known. Overall study results and their limits: Roughly 13-25% of Treg TCRs were shared with Tconvs per tissue, interpreted as suggesting peripheral Treg induction. According to the targeted TCR-seq data, Tregs appeared to be more clonally expanded than Tconvs in every tissue, and both subsets had lower diversity in tumor than in lymph nodes. TCRs shared between the Treg and Tconv subsets were regarded as suggesting, but not proving, a common clonal origin. Data could not resolve whether Treg conversion occurred in a given organ or whether converted Tregs recirculated between nodes and tumor. Some of the top 100 tumor clones were detected in invaded and non-invaded nodes, suggesting recirculation between tumor and draining nodes. Tracking the tumor top-100 clones was possible in just a couple of patients.

Preparation of the library involved bulk RNA-seq. The sample was run on an Illumina HiSeq 2500. The authors processed their data as follows. For the separate targeted TCR-seq dataset, CDR3 sequences were extracted and quantified from raw reads using MiXCR version 2.1.5 with default parameters. TCR-beta clones in the separate targeted TCR-seq dataset were defined according to the combination of V gene, J gene and CDR3 sequence. In the separate targeted TCR-seq dataset, clones with fewer than three counts were removed, then only the 90% most strongly expressed clones per sample were retained. In the separate targeted TCR-seq dataset, Treg-Tconv overlap was calculated per tissue as the number of shared clones divided by the total number of Treg clones, multiplied by 100. TCRdb itself trimmed the public reads at Q25 with fastp, ran MiXCR and retained productive beta chains. Rows with one shared CDR3 protein collapse into an entry with the most common genes and DNA. The authors' filters were not applied to this entry. The sample yields roughly 2,800 distinct CDR3 sequences; 60% to 75% were counted once. The ten largest clones take up roughly 7.7% of the sample.

CDR1 and CDR2 are read off the germline V gene (reference sequence) as WNHNN and SYGVQD. The CDR3 starts with the cysteine, ends with the phenylalanine, and has 14 residues. CDR3 DNA is the only sequence kept; it has 42 bases, read in frame from the first base. V ends up 5 bases short and J 7 bases short, with an unmatched junction base count of 6. For memory regulatory T cells, the sort was based on CD4+ CD45RA- CD25high cells. Each tumor-draining lymph node was classified as non-invaded if metastatic tumor cells were absent and as invaded if metastatic tumor cells were present. Before staining and sorting, a Miltenyi Pan T Cell isolation kit was used to pre-enrich the T cells. Primary tumors were characterized by immunohistochemistry for estrogen receptor, progesterone receptor, HER2 and Ki-67. Fresh surgical tissue was processed within a few hours after surgery by cutting into small fragments. Tissue fragments were enzymatically digested with Liberase TL plus DNase for 15 to 20 minutes and filtered through a 40-micrometer strainer. After DAPI live/dead staining, cells were sorted on a BD FACS Aria II at 98-99% purity. Sorted cells were lysed in TCL buffer, and RNA was purified with a Norgen Single Cell RNA purification kit including DNase treatment.

The sequencing input was sorted memory Tregs from a lymph node. The cell subset or site label for this specimen denotes: CD45RA-negative sorted CD4+ T cells (memory Tconv or effector/memory Treg). The rearranged chain carries TRBV10-1 and TRBJ2-1, and TRBD2 matches 9 of the central bases. The sequence came from a female donor with luminal breast cancer. The DNA sequence follows: TGCGCCAGCAGTCCGGCGGCGGGAGGGAATGAGCAGTTCTTC. This sequence encodes CASSPAAGGNEQFF.